This T cell receptor beta chain was documented in a study of beta chain features in type 1 diabetes. This clone has just a few counts. Its specificity is unknown. All of the isolated RNA was reverse transcribed, so expressed TCRB transcripts were sequenced. The table came from immunoSEQ multiplex PCR; TCRdb's copy has only in-frame clones and leaves some out. The table has 430,000 or so clones, over 9.5% seen once. General study results and limits: Significant though moderate, a shortening of TCRB CDR3s appeared in all four CD4+ subsets of Type 1 diabetes patients.

Unmatched junction bases numbered 6, after V lost 2 bases and J lost 5 bases. This CDR3 comprises 15 residues. Germline lookup yields CDR1 KGHSH and CDR2 LQKENI. The chain couples TRBV18 to TRBJ1-5; 7 bases line up with TRBD1. The receptor was isolated from a woman in her late teens or twenties in good health. Input material: naive CD4+ T cells from blood. This chain's CDR3 is CASSPRQGFDQPQHF. In DNA, the CDR3 is TGTGCCAGCTCACCAAGACAGGGCTTTGATCAGCCCCAGCATTTT.